The T cell receptor beta chain under discussion was sequenced for a study of beta chain features in type 1 diabetes. Overall study: The examined sorted cells totaled about 98 million across samples. Study-wide points: Sampled from patients, naive, central memory and Treg TCRB repertoires appeared more similar than those sampled from healthy donors. Unsettled here was the matter of whether HLA type influences TCRB rearrangement.

Isolated RNA was reverse transcribed in full, so expressed TCRB transcripts were sequenced. Sequencing was performed with immunoSEQ multiplex PCR; in TCRdb, only in-frame clones are kept and a portion is missing. The profile shows 400,000 to 600,000 clones, approximately 31% of them singletons. The CDR3 contains 14 residues. Looked up from germline, CDR1 is GTSNPN and CDR2 is SVGIG (reference sequence). Trimming took 1 base from V and 1 from J, leaving 8 bases between them. Points on this clone: The antigen is unknown. The sample has other DNA sequences that encode this CDR3 too.

Isolation of CD4+ naive, central memory, regulatory and stem cell-like memory cells was achieved by sorting via CD45RO/CCR7/CD25/CD127/CD95/CD27. Material for sequencing was naive CD4+ T cells from blood. This sequence was found in a man aged 18 to 29 in good health. V usage is TRBV30 and J usage is TRBJ1-3; D might be TRBD1 (5 bases). DNA for the CDR3: TGTGCCTGGAGTGGCGGGACTTCTGGAAACACCATATATTTT. Its translation is CAWSGGTSGNTIYF.